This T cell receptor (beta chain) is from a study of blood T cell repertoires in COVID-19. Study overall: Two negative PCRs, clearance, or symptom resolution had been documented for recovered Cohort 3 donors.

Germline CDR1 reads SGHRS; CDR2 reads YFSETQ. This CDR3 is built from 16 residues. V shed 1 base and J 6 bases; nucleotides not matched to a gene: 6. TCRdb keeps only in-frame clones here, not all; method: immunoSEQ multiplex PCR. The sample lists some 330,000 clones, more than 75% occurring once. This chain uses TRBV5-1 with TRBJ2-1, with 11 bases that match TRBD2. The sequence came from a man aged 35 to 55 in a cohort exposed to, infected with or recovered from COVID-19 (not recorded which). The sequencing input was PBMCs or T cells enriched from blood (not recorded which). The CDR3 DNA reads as TGCGCCAGCAGCTTGACTAGCGGGAGTCTTTTCAATGAGCAGTTCTTC. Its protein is CASSLTSGSLFNEQFF. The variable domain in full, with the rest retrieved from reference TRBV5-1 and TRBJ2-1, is KAGVTQTPRYLIKTRGQQVTLSCSPISGHRSVSWYQQTPGQGLQFLFEYFSETQRNKGNFPGRFSGRQFSNSRSEMNVSTLELGDSALYLCASSLTSGSLFNEQFFGPGTRLTVL.